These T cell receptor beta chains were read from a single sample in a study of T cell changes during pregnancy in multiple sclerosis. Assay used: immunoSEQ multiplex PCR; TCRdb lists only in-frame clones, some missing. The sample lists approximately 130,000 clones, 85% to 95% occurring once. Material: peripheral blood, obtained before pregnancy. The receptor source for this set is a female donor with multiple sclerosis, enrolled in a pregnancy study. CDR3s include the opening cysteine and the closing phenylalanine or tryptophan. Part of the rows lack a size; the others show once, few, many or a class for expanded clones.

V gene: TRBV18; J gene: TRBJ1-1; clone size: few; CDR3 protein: CASSPLPGQGPNTEAFF
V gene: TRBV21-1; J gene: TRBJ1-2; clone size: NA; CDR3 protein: CAITDRAFRTGNYGYTF
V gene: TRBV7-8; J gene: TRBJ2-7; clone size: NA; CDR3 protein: CASSSPFSGSFSYEQYF
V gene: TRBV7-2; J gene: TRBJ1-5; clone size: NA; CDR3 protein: CASSLGQGHGNQPQHF
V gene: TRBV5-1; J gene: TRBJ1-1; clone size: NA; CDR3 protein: CASSLLQGSNTEAFF
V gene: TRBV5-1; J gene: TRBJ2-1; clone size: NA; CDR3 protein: CASSLATGGFNEQFF
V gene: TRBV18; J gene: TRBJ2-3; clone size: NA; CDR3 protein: CASSPQPSGLTDTQYF
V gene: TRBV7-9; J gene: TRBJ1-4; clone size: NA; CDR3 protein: CASSFSEKLFF
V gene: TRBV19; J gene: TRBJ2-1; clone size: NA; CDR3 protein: CASRILAGYNEQFF
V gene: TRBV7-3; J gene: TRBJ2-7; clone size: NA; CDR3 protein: CASSLRQGGYEQYF
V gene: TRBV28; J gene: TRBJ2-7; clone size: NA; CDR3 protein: CASSPPTSGEQYF
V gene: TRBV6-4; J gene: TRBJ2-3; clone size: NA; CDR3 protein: CASSTGSTDTQYF
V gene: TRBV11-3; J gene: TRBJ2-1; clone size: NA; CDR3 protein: CASSLEWVGPNEQFF
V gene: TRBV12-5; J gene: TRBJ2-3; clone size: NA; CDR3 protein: CASGGGGGTQYF
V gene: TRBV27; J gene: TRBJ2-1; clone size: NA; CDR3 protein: CASREPGDSSYNEQFF
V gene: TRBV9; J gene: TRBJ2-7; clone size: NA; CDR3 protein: CASSAAASYEQYF
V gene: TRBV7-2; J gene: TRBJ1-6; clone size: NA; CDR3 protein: CASSSQGQGTSPLHF
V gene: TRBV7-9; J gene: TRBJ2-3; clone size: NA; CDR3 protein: CASRPGLAGTDTQYF
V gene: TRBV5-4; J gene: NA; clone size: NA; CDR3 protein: CASSRTGTSYEQYF
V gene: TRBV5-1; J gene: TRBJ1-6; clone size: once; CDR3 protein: CASSLDLGNSPLHF
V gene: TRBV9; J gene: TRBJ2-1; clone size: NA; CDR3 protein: CASSVAQHNEQFF
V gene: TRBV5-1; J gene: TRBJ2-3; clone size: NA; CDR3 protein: CASSLAGGAGDTQYF
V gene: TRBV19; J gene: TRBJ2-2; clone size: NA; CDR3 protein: CASRRQGPGELFF
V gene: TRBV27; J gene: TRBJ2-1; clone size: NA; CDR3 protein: CASSLMSFYNEQFF
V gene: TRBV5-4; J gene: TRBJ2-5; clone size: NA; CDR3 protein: CASSLVGAPETQYF
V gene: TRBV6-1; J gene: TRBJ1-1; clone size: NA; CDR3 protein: CASREDRAGNTEAFF
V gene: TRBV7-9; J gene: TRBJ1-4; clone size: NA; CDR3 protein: CASSPPGGNEKLFF
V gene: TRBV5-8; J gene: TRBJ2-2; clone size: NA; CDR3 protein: CASSQGTGVNTGELFF
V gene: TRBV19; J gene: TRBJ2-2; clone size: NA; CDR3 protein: CASNPQAGGELFF
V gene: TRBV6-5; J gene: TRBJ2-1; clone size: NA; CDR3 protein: CASSYDSSYNEQFF
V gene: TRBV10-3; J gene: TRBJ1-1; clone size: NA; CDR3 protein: CAISLQGARDTEAFF
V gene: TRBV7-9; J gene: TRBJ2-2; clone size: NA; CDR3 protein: CASSLTQTGELFF
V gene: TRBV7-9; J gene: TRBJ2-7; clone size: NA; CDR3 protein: CASSFSTSGITYEQYF
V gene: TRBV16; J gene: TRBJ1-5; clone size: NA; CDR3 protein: CASSRLVYRAHSSNQPQHF
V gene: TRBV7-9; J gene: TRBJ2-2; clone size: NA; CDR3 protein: CASSYFPGRNTGELFF
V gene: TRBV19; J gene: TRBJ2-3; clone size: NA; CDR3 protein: CASNPGQGFYTQYF
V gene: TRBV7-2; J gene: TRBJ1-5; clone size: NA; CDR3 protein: CASSHGTGPSNQPQHF
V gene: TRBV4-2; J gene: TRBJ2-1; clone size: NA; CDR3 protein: CASSQDPAGQGGGNEQFF
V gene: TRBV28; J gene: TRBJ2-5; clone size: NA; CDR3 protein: CASSHRDTPRETQYF
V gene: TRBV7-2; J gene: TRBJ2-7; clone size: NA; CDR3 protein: CASRPGAGVYEQYF
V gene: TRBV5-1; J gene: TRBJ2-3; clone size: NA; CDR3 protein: CASGGTSGGLTDTQYF
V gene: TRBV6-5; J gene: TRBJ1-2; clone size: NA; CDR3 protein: CASSRSGGKDGYTF
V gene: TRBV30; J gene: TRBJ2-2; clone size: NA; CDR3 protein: CAWKIGRLVAGELFF
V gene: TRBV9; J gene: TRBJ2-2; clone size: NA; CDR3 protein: CASSVQGNTGELFF
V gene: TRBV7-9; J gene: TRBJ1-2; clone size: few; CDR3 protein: CASSLVGTGGYGYTF